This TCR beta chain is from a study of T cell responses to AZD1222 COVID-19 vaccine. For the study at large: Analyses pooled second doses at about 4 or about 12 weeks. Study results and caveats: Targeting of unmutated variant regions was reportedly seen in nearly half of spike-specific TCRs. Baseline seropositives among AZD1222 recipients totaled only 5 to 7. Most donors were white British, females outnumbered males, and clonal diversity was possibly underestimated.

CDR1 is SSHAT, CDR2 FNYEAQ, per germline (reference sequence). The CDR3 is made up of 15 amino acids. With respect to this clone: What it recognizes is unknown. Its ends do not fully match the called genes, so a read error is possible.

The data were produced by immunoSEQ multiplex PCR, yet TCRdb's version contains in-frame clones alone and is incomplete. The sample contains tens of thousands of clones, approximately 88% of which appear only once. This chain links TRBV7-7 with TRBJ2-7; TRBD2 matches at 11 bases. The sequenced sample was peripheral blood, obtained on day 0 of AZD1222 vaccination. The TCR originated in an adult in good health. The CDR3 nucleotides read TGTGCTAGCAGCCATCTAGCGGGAGGCACCTACGAGCAGTACTTC. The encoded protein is CASSHLAGGTYEQYF.